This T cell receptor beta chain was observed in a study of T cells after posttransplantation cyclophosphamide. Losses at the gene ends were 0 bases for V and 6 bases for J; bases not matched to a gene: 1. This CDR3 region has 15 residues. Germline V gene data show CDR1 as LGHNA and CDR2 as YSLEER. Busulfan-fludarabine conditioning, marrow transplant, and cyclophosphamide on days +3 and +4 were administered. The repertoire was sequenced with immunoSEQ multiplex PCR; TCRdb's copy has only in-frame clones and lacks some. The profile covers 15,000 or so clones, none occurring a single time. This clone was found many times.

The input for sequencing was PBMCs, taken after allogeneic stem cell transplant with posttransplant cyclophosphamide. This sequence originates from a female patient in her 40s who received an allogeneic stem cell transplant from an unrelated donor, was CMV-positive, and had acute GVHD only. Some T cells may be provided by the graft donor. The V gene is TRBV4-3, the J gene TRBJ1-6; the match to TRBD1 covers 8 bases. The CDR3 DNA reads TGCGCCAGCAGCCAAGAGACAGGGGTTAATTCACCCCTCCACTTT. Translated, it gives CASSQETGVNSPLHF.